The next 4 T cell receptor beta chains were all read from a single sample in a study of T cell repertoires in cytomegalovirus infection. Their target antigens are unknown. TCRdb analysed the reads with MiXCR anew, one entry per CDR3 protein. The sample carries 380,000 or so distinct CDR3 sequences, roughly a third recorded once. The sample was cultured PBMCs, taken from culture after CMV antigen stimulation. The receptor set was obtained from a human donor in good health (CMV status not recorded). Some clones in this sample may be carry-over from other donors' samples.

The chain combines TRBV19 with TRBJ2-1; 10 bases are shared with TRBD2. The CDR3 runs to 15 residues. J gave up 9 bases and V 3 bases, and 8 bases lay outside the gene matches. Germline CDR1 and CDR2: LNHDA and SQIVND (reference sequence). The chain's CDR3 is CASSMTRAGGGEQFF. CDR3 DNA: TGTGCCAGTAGTATGACCCGAGCGGGAGGGGGTGAGCAGTTCTTC.

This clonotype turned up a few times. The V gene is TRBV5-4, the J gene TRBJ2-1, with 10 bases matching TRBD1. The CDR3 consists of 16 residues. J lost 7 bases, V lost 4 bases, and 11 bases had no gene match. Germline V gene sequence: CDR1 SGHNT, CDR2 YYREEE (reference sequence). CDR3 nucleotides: TGTGCCAGCAGCCCGGACCGGACAGGGGGTAGGAATGAGCAGTTCTTC. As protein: CASSPDRTGGRNEQFF.

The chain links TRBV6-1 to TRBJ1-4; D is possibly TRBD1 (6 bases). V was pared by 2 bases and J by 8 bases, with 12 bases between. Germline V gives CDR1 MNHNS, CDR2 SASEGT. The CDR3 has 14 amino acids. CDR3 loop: CASSERGVIEKLFF. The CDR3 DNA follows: TGTGCCAGCAGTGAAAGGGGGGTAATAGAAAAACTGTTTTTT.

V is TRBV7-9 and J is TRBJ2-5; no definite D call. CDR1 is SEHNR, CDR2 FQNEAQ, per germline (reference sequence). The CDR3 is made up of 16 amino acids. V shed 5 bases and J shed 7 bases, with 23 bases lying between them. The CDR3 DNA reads TGTGCCAGCAGCCCCGCGGCTGGAGATGTTCCAGCGACCCAGTACTTC. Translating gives CASSPAAGDVPATQYF.